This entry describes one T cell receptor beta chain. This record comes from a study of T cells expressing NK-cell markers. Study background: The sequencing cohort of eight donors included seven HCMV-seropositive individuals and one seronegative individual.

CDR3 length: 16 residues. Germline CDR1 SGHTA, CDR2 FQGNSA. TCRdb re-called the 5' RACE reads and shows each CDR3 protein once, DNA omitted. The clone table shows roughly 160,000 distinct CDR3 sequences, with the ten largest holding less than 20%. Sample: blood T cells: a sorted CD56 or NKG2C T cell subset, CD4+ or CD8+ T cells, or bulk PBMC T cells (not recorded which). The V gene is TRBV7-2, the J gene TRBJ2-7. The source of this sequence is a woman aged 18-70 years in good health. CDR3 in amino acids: CASSLYPDLGSYEQYF.